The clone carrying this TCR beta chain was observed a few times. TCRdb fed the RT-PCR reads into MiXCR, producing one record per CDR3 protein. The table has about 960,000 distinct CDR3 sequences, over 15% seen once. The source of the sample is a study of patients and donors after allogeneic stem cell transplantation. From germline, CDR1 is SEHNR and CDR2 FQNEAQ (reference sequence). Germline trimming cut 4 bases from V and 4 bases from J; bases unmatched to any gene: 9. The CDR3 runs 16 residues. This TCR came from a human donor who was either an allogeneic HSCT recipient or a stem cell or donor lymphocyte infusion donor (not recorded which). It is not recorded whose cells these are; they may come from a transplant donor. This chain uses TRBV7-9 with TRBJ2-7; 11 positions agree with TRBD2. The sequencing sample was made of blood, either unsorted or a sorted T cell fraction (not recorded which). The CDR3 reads CASSSSTSGEVYEQYF. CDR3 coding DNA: TGTGCCAGCAGCTCATCGACTAGCGGGGAAGTTTACGAGCAGTACTTC. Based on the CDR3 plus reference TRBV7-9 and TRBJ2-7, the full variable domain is DTGVSQNPRHKITKRGQNVTFRCDPISEHNRLYWYRQTLGQGPEFLTYFQNEAQLEKSRLLSDRFSAERPKGSFSTLEIQRTEQGDSAMYLCASSSSTSGEVYEQYFGPGTRLTVT.